What follows is one TCR beta chain and its context. Antigen specificity is unknown. The sample belongs to a study of graft-versus-host responses after intestinal transplantation. For the study at large: Anti-thymocyte globulin induction was given to all recipients, followed by tacrolimus and steroids for about 3 years. Study conclusions and caveats: The presence of high graft-versus-host to host-versus-graft clonal ratios in allografts characterized patients with graft-donor T cell macrochimerism. GvH clones turned up in recipient marrow; some had shown up first in ileum or blood. An association linked early post-transplant HvG declines with peak circulating GvH clone levels.

Losses at the gene ends were 6 bases for V and 3 bases for J; bases not matched to a gene: 8. Per the germline V gene, CDR1 is MNHEY and CDR2 is SMNVEV (reference sequence). The CDR3 runs to 15 residues. Assay used: immunoSEQ multiplex PCR; TCRdb lists only in-frame clones, some missing. The sample has under 100,000 clones, 85% to 95% seen once; the top ten hold about 1.1%. The TCR originated in a human donor who was the organ donor for an intestinal transplant. The source was unstimulated CD8+ T cells sorted from spleen or lymph node cells, collected before transplant. The rearrangement joins TRBV27 to TRBJ2-5; 9 bases agree with TRBD2. The DNA for the CDR3 is TGTGCCAGCAGCCCCTTACTAGCGGGTAAAGAGACCCAGTACTTC. This encodes CASSPLLAGKETQYF.